What follows are 20 T cell receptor beta chains derived from one specimen sequenced in a study of graft-versus-host responses after intestinal transplantation. Only in-frame clones appear in the TCRdb table, and some are missing; sequencing was by immunoSEQ multiplex PCR. The sample consists of 80,000 to 100,000 clones, about nine tenths of them appearing once. For these TCRs, the target antigens are not known. Material: unstimulated CD4+ T cells sorted from spleen or lymph node cells, obtained before transplant. These receptor sequences come from a human donor who was the organ donor for an intestinal transplant.

V usage is TRBV6-6 and J usage is TRBJ2-7, with D uncertain. The CDR3 spans 15 residues. The ends were cut back, 2 bases at V and 0 bases at J, with 11 bases in the middle. Germline-derived CDR1 and CDR2 are MNHNY and SVGAGI (reference sequence). For the CDR3, the DNA is TGTGCCAGCAGTTACGGGCAGTCGAGCTCCTACGAGCAGTACTTC. Translation gives CASSYGQSSSYEQYF.

The chain carries TRBV19 and TRBJ1-1, with 7 bases identical to TRBD1. The CDR3 totals 15 residues. CDR1 is LNHDA, CDR2 SQIVND, per germline (reference sequence). Trimming took 2 bases from V and 4 from J; bases not matched to a gene: 7. This CDR3 reads CASSITHRGGTEAFF. CDR3 bases: TGTGCCAGTAGTATAACCCACAGGGGAGGCACTGAAGCTTTCTTT.

The V gene is TRBV28, the J gene TRBJ1-6, with TRBD1 matching over 10 bases. CDR1 MDHEN and CDR2 SYDVKM come from the germline V gene. The length of the CDR3 is 18 residues. J gave up 1 base and V 6 bases, and 9 bases lay outside the gene matches. The CDR3 region has the DNA TGTGCCAGCAGCTCAGCCGGGACAGGGGTATCCTATAATTCACCCCTCCACTTT. Its protein product is CASSSAGTGVSYNSPLHF.

The rearrangement joins TRBV5-1 to TRBJ2-7; TRBD2 is a possible D gene (6 bases). The V gene lost 2 bases and the J gene lost 3 bases, with 18 bases spanning the gap. The length of the CDR3 is 16 residues. Germline CDR1 SGHRS, CDR2 YFSETQ. The CDR3 loop reads CASSFRGGGIGYEQYF. CDR3 DNA sequence: TGCGCCAGCAGCTTCCGTGGTGGGGGGATTGGCTACGAGCAGTACTTC.

This chain connects TRBV7-3 to TRBJ2-7; maybe TRBD1 (5 bases). The V and J ends lost 1 base and 5 bases respectively, with 15 bases between them. CDR1 is SGHTA, CDR2 FQGTGA, per germline. The CDR3 totals 15 residues. This CDR3 reads CASSLSLLKTDEQYF. Here the CDR3 DNA reads TGTGCCAGCAGCTTAAGCCTCTTGAAGACAGACGAGCAGTACTTC.

The V and J genes are TRBV27 and TRBJ1-2, with D possibly being TRBD1 (6 bases). Deletions cut 6 bases from V and 1 base from J, with 12 bases between. Germline CDR1 is MNHEY and CDR2 is SMNVEV (reference sequence). The CDR3 totals 14 residues. The CDR3 nucleotides read TGTGCCAGCAGGGTAGACAGGAATAACTATGGCTACACCTTC. Translating gives CASRVDRNNYGYTF.

This clone has only one observation. The V call is TRBV6-5, the J call TRBJ2-1, with D perhaps TRBD1 (6 bases). The CDR3 loop spans 15 amino acids. Germline V gene data show CDR1 as MNHEY and CDR2 as SVGAGI. Trimming shortened V by 6 bases and J by 4 bases, and 16 bases separated the two germline ends. The DNA for the CDR3 is TGTGCCAGCAGCCGCGACAGGTTCCCATACAATGAGCAGTTCTTC. This encodes CASSRDRFPYNEQFF.

A few counts support this clone. The CDR3 is CASSQLELDRNTEAFF. CDR3 bases: TGTGCCAGCTCACAACTCGAATTGGACAGAAACACTGAAGCTTTCTTT. The J gene is TRBJ1-1, the V gene TRBV18; D may be TRBD1 (6 bases). V was shortened by 4 bases and J by 2 bases, with 17 bases between the two germline ends. This CDR3 has 16 amino acids. Germline CDR1 and CDR2: KGHSH and LQKENI. The complete variable domain, with remaining parts taken from reference TRBV18 and TRBJ1-1, reads NAGVMQNPRHLVRRRGQEARLRCSPMKGHSHVYWYRQLPEEGLKFMVYLQKENIIDESGMPKERFSAEFPKEGPSILRIQQVVRGDSAAYFCASSQLELDRNTEAFFGQGTRLTVV.

The rearrangement links TRBV7-3 to TRBJ2-3; a weak D match, TRBD2 (7 bases). From germline, CDR1 is SGHTA and CDR2 FQGTGA. CDR3 length: 14 amino acids. V was cut by 4 bases and J by 6 bases, with 14 bases left in between. CDR3 sequence: CASSSYREGDTQYF. The CDR3 region has the DNA TGTGCCAGCAGCTCCTACAGGGAGGGGGATACGCAGTATTTT.

The chain combines TRBV5-1 with TRBJ2-7; a possible D gene is TRBD1 (6 bases). This CDR3 is built from 14 residues. CDR1 and CDR2 from the germline V gene are SGHRS and YFSETQ. Trimming took off 4 bases at V and 2 bases at J, with 13 bases between the two ends. CDR3 nucleotides: TGCGCCAGCAGCAACGACAGGACCCCCTACGAGCAGTACTTC. Translation gives CASSNDRTPYEQYF.

This clone was recorded only once. The V and J genes are TRBV25-1 and TRBJ2-7, with TRBD1 as a possible D gene (6 bases). The CDR3 spans 13 residues. Deletions cut 5 bases from V and 0 bases from J, with 8 bases between. CDR1 and CDR2 (germline): MGHDK, SYGVNS. The CDR3 is CASSRQASYEQYF. In nucleotides, the CDR3 is TGTGCCAGCAGTCGACAGGCCTCCTACGAGCAGTACTTC.

This rearrangement joins TRBV28 to TRBJ2-7, with D maybe TRBD2 (7 bases). V was clipped by 5 bases and J by 2 bases, with 13 bases between them. The CDR3 sequence is 14 residues long. Germline CDR1 and CDR2: MDHEN and SYDVKM. CDR3 sequence (DNA): TGTGCCAGCAGTCCCCCGGGGGGCCCCTACGAGCAGTACTTC. It codes for CASSPPGGPYEQYF.

The genes are TRBV10-3 and TRBJ2-1; 7 nucleotides agree with TRBD2. Per germline, CDR1 ENHRY and CDR2 SYGVKD. The CDR3 spans 16 residues. Unmatched junction bases numbered 11, after V lost 3 bases and J lost 6 bases. The CDR3 region has the DNA TGTGCCATCAGTGATAGAGGACTAGGGACGCGCAATGAGCAGTTCTTC. It is translated as CAISDRGLGTRNEQFF.

The rearrangement joins TRBV11-1 to TRBJ2-1, with D possibly matching TRBD2 (6 bases). V lost 2 bases and J 8 bases, leaving 13 bases between the germline ends. Germline V CDR1 and CDR2: SGHAT, FQDESV (reference sequence). CDR3 length equals 14 residues. The CDR3 nucleotides are TGTGCCAGCAGCTTAAGGGCTGGAGGGCATGAGCAGTTCTTC. Translating gives CASSLRAGGHEQFF.

CDR3 sequence reads: CASTRGGPGTDTQYF. DNA for the CDR3: TGTGCCAGCACTCGGGGGGGCCCTGGCACAGATACGCAGTATTTT. This chain joins TRBV27 and TRBJ2-3, with 8 nucleotides matching TRBD2. CDR3 length: 15 residues. Trimming cost V 7 bases and J 1 base; bases outside gene matches: 7. From germline, CDR1 is MNHEY and CDR2 SMNVEV (reference sequence).

The genes are TRBV7-2 and TRBJ2-1; 13 nucleotides agree with TRBD2. The CDR3 consists of 17 residues. Germline V lookup: CDR1 SGHTA, CDR2 FQGNSA. V was pared by 11 bases and J by 0 bases, with 10 bases of the junction left unmatched. Here the CDR3 reads CAGAGTSGVSSYNEQFF. The CDR3 DNA is TGTGCCGGGGCCGGGACTAGCGGGGTGAGCTCCTACAATGAGCAGTTCTTC.

This chain links TRBV27 with TRBJ2-7, with 9 bases fitting TRBD1. Germline V gene lookup returns CDR1 MNHEY and CDR2 SMNVEV (reference sequence). The CDR3 contains 14 residues. V dropped 6 bases and J dropped 1; count of bases not matched to a gene: 4. CDR3 nucleotides: TGTGCCAGCAGGACCGGGACAGGGTCCTACGAGCAGTACTTC. This encodes CASRTGTGSYEQYF.

The chain has TRBV6-1 and TRBJ1-2, with 12 nucleotides matching TRBD1. V trimming: 6 bases; J trimming: 7 bases; junction bases outside the gene matches: 6. The germline V gene has CDR1 MNHNS and CDR2 SASEGT. The CDR3 length is 14 residues. In DNA form, the CDR3 reads TGTGCCAGCAGCCTGGGACAGGGGGCATCTGGCTACACCTTC. Translated: CASSLGQGASGYTF.

This rearrangement joins TRBV5-4 to TRBJ2-7, with TRBD2 as a possible D gene (6 bases). CDR3 length: 15 amino acids. Trimming removed 0 bases from V and 7 bases from J, with 17 bases in between. Germline CDR1 and CDR2: SGHNT and YYREEE (reference sequence). CDR3 sequence reads: CASSLGGTGRREQYF. The DNA for the CDR3 is TGTGCCAGCAGCTTGGGGGGGACTGGTAGACGTGAGCAGTACTTC.

This clone turned up a few times. The gene calls are TRBV6-5 and TRBJ2-7; 9 nucleotides match TRBD2. Germline loops: CDR1 MNHEY, CDR2 SVGAGI. This CDR3 has 15 amino acids. The ends lost 0 bases at V and 6 bases at J; junction bases unmatched: 6. The CDR3 reads CASSYSSRGGSEQYF. DNA for the CDR3: TGTGCCAGCAGTTACTCATCGCGGGGGGGATCCGAGCAGTACTTC.